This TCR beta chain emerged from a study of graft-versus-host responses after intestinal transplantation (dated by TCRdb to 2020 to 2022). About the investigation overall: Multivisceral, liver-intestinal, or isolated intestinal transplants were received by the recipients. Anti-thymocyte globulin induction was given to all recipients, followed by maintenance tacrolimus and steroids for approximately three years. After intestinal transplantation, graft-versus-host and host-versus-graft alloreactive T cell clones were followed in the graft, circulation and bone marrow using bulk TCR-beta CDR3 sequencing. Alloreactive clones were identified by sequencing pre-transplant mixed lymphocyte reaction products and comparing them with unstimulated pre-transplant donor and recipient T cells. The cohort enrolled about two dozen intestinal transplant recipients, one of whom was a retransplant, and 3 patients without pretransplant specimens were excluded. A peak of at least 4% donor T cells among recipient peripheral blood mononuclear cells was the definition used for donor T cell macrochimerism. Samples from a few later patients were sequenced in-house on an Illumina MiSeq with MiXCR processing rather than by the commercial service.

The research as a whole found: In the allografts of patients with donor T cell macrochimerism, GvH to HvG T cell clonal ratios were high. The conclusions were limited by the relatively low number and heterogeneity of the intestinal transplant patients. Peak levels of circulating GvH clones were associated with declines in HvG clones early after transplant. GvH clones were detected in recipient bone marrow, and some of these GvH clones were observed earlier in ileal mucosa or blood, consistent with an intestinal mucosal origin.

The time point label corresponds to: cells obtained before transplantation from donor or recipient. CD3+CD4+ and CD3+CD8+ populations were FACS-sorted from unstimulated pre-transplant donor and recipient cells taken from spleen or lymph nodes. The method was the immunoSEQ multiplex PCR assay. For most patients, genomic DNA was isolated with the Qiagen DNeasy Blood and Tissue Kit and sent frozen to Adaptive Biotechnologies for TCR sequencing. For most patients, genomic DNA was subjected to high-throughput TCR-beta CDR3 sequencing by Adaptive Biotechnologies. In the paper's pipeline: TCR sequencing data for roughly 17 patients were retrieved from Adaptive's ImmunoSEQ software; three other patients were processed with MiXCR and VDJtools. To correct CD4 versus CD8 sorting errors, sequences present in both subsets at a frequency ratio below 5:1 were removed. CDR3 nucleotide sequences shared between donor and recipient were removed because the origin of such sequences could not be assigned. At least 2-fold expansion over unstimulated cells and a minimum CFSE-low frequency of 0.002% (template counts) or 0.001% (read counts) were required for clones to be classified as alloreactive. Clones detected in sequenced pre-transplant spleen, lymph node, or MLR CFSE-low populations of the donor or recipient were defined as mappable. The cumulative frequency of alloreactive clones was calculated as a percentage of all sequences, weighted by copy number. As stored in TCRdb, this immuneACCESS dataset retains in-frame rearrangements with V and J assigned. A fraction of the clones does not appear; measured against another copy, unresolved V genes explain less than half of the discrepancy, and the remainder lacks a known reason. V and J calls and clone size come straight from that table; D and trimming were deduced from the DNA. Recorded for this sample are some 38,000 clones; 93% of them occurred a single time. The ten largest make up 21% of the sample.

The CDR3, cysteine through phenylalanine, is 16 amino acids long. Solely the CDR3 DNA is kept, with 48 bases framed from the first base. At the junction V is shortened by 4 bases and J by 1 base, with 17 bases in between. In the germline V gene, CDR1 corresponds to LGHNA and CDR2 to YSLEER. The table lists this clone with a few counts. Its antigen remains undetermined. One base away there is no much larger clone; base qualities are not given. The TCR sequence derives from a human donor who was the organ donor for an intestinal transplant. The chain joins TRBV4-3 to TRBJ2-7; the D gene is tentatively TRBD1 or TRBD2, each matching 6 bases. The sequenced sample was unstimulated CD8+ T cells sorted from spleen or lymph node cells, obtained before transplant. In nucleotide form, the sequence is TGCGCCAGCAGCCCGGGGGCCCTTACCGCTTCCTACGAGCAGTACTTC. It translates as CASSPGALTASYEQYF.